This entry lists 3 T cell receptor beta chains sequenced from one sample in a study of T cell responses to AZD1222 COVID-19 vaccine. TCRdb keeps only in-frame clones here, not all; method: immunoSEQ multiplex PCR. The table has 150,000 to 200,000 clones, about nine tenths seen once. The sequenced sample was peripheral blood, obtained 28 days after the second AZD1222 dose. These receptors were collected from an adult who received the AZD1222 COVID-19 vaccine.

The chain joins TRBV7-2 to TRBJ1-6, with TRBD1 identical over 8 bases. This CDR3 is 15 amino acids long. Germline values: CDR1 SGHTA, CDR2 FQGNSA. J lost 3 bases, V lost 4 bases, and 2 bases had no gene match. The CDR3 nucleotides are TGTGCCAGCAGCTCAACAGGGGGCTATAATTCACCCCTCCACTTT. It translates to CASSSTGGYNSPLHF.

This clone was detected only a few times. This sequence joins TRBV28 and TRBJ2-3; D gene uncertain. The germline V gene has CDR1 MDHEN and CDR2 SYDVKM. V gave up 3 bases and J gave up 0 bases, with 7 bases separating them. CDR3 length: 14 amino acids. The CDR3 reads CASSLRASTDTQYF. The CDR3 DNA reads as TGTGCCAGCAGTTTGAGAGCTAGCACAGATACGCAGTATTTT.

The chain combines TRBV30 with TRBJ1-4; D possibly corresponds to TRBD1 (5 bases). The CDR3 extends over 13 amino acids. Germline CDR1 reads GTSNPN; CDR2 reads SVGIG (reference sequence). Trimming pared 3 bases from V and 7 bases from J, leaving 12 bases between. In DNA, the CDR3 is TGTGCCTGGAGAGCAGGGTATGGTGAAAAACTGTTTTTT. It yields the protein CAWRAGYGEKLFF.